These 20 T cell receptor beta chains were sequenced from one sample in a study of blood T cells in healthy people across ages. Combining a sample-barcoded 5' primer with a J-beta primer mix, a second PCR ran for roughly 6 to 11 cycles. Each CDR3 protein gets one entry after TCRdb re-called the 5' RACE reads with MiXCR. The sample has about 930,000 distinct CDR3 sequences, 25% to 35% seen once; the top ten hold roughly 10%. This same sample was also taken into another study, of T cells of mothers and their children.

Sequenced input: blood. The receptors originated from a woman in her thirties or forties in good health.

In its sample, this clonotype was seen many times. The chain uses TRBV28 and TRBJ1-5, with D possibly TRBD1 on 6 matching bases. Germline CDR1 and CDR2: MDHEN and SYDVKM. This CDR3 region has 14 residues. V was clipped by 6 bases and J by 7 bases, with 16 bases between them. The CDR3 DNA follows: TGTGCCAGCAGCAGGGGAGGGACAAACCAGCCCCAGCATTTT. Protein: CASSRGGTNQPQHF. The full variable domain, completed using reference TRBV28 and TRBJ1-5, is DVKVTQSSRYLVKRTGEKVFLECVQDMDHENMFWYRQDPGLGLRLIYFSYDVKMKEKGDIPEGYSVSREKKERFSLILESASTNQTSMYLCASSRGGTNQPQHFGDGTRLSIL.

About this clonotype itself: Being one base from a much bigger clone, this may be a read error. V is TRBV28 and J is TRBJ2-6; D call uncertain. Trimming pared 5 bases from V and 15 bases from J, leaving 26 bases between. The germline V gene encodes CDR1 MDHEN and CDR2 SYDVKM. This CDR3 is 16 amino acids long. CDR3 sequence: CASSGPRRRPYSDLTF. Written as DNA, the CDR3 is TGTGCCAGCAGTGGTCCGAGGCGTCGCCCCTACTCGGACCTGACTTTC.

This clonotype was observed a few times. The rearrangement uses TRBV24-1 and TRBJ1-2; D gene ambiguous. V was shortened by 5 bases and J by 2 bases, with 5 bases between the two germline ends. This CDR3 contains 12 residues. Germline CDR1 reads KGHDR; CDR2 reads SFDVKD. The DNA of the CDR3 is TGTGCCACCAGTGTAAACAACTATGGCTACACCTTC. As protein: CATSVNNYGYTF.

Comment on this clonotype: The junction departs from germline at one end; a sequencing error may be responsible. The CDR3 DNA follows: TGTGCCAGCAGCTTACCCCTAGCGGGGGGGTTGGATACGCGGTATTTT. Protein sequence: CASSLPLAGGLDTRYF. This chain links TRBV7-9 with TRBJ2-3; 12 bases match TRBD2. The V gene's germline CDR1 is SEHNR and CDR2 FQNEAQ (reference sequence). The CDR3 is 16 residues long. Full variable domain (missing parts from reference TRBV7-9 and TRBJ2-3): DTGVSQNPRHKITKRGQNVTFRCDPISEHNRLYWYRQTLGQGPEFLTYFQNEAQLEKSRLLSDRFSAERPKGSFSTLEIQRTEQGDSAMYLCASSLPLAGGLDTRYFGPGTRLTVL.

The gene calls are TRBV3-1 and TRBJ2-5; D perhaps matches TRBD2 (5 bases). V gave up 6 bases and J gave up 2 bases, with 13 bases separating them. Germline lookup yields CDR1 LGHDT and CDR2 YNNKEL (reference sequence). The CDR3 has 14 residues. Here the CDR3 reads CASRASWEQETQYF. CDR3 nucleotides: TGTGCCAGCAGGGCTAGCTGGGAACAAGAGACCCAGTACTTC.

This clonotype was detected a few times. This chain links TRBV3-1 with TRBJ2-3; no clear D gene. Trimming left V 2 bases short and J 1 base short, with 7 bases between. The germline V gene encodes CDR1 LGHDT and CDR2 YNNKEL (reference sequence). CDR3 length: 14 amino acids. DNA of the CDR3: TGTGCCAGCAGCCAACTGAGCGGCACAGATACGCAGTATTTT. It is translated as CASSQLSGTDTQYF.

The genes are TRBV7-2 and TRBJ2-1; possibly TRBD1 or TRBD2 for D (5 bases each). V lost 8 bases, J lost 8 bases, and 13 bases lay in between. CDR3 length equals 12 residues. CDR1 is SGHTA, CDR2 FQGNSA, per germline. This chain's CDR3 is CASWDVGYEQFF. The CDR3 nucleotides read TGTGCCAGCTGGGACGTCGGATATGAGCAGTTCTTC. Full variable domain (missing parts from reference TRBV7-2 and TRBJ2-1): GAGVSQSPSNKVTEKGKDVELRCDPISGHTALYWYRQSLGQGLEFLIYFQGNSAPDKSGLPSDRFSAERTGGSVSTLTIQRTQQEDSAVYLCASWDVGYEQFFGPGTRLTVL.

Only a few counts were recorded for this clonotype. The chain carries TRBV20-1 and TRBJ1-1, with 10 bases lining up with TRBD1. With 6 bases clipped from V and 1 base from J, the junction kept 5 bases outside the gene matches. The CDR3 spans 14 residues. The germline gives CDR1 DFQATT, CDR2 SNEGSKA (reference sequence). The CDR3 loop is CSAKTGGSNTEAFF. Here the CDR3 DNA reads TGCAGTGCCAAGACAGGGGGCTCGAACACTGAAGCTTTCTTT.

V and J are TRBV20-1 and TRBJ1-4, with D unresolved. The CDR3 is 14 amino acids. Germline V gene sequence: CDR1 DFQATT, CDR2 SNEGSKA (reference sequence). Trimming removed 7 bases at V and 3 bases at J, with 15 bases between. CDR3 nucleotides: TGCAGTGTAAATCATCCTAATGCTAATGAAAAACTGTTTTTT. Its translation is CSVNHPNANEKLFF.

The CDR3 sequence is CASGRGQGRGEQFF. The CDR3 DNA sequence: TGTGCTAGTGGCCGCGGACAGGGGAGAGGTGAGCAGTTCTTC. J is TRBJ2-1 and V is TRBV12-5; 9 bases are shared with TRBD1. This CDR3 has 14 amino acids. V shed 6 bases and J 9 bases; nucleotides not matched to a gene: 9. Germline CDR1 and CDR2: LGHNT and FRNRAP. Looking up the rest from reference TRBV12-5 and TRBJ2-1 gives the full variable domain: DARVTQTPRHKVTEMGQEVTMRCQPILGHNTVFWYRQTMMQGLELLAYFRNRAPLDDSGMPKDRFSAEMPDATLATLKIQPSEPRDSAVYFCASGRGQGRGEQFFGPGTRLTVL.

This clonotype was picked up a small number of times. This chain uses TRBV27 with TRBJ1-2; possibly TRBD1 for D (6 bases). V lost 2 bases and J 5 bases, leaving 12 bases between the germline ends. Germline V gives CDR1 MNHEY, CDR2 SMNVEV (reference sequence). The CDR3 totals 14 residues. CDR3 in amino acids: CASSLRGGFYGYTF. Here the CDR3 DNA reads TGTGCCAGCAGTTTAAGGGGGGGATTTTATGGCTACACCTTC.

The V call is TRBV5-1, the J call TRBJ1-5; 11 positions match TRBD1. CDR1 is SGHRS and CDR2 is YFSETQ in the germline V gene. The CDR3 is 16 amino acids. V shed 4 bases and J 3 bases; nucleotides not matched to a gene: 6. CDR3 nucleotides: TGCGCCAGCAGCCCAGGGACAGGGGGATACAATCAGCCCCAGCATTTT. Residues: CASSPGTGGYNQPQHF.

This clonotype was counted a few times. The rearrangement uses TRBV9 and TRBJ2-3; D remains unclear. With 3 bases removed from V and 3 bases from J, the gap between germline ends came to 8 bases. CDR3 length: 13 residues. CDR1 is SGDLS, CDR2 YYNGEE, per germline. In DNA, the CDR3 is TGTGCCAGCAGCGACGCGCGGACAGATACGCAGTATTTT. It yields the protein CASSDARTDTQYF.

This chain joins TRBV3-1 and TRBJ2-3, with D maybe TRBD2 (6 bases). The CDR3 runs 16 residues. Trimming took off 2 bases at V and 4 bases at J, with 16 bases between the two ends. Germline V gives CDR1 LGHDT, CDR2 YNNKEL (reference sequence). The CDR3 sequence is CASSQRRGRSADTQYF. The CDR3 coding sequence is TGTGCCAGCAGCCAACGGCGGGGTCGGAGCGCAGATACGCAGTATTTT.

The sample holds many counts of this clonotype. The rearrangement links TRBV18 to TRBJ1-2; TRBD1 matches 8 bases. Germline V lookup: CDR1 KGHSH, CDR2 LQKENI. The CDR3 consists of 15 residues. Losses at the gene ends were 6 bases for V and 2 bases for J; bases not matched to a gene: 8. CDR3 sequence: CASSPAGTGNYGYTF. The CDR3 bases are TGTGCCAGCTCTCCTGCCGGGACAGGCAACTATGGCTACACCTTC.

This clonotype was counted ten times or more. The chain combines TRBV5-1 with TRBJ2-1, with 8 positions matching TRBD2. V dropped 5 bases and J dropped 0; count of bases not matched to a gene: 4. The germline gives CDR1 SGHRS, CDR2 YFSETQ. The length of the CDR3 is 15 residues. CDR3 nucleotide sequence: TGCGCCAGCAGGGCACTAGCGGTCTCCTACAATGAGCAGTTCTTC. Translated, it gives CASRALAVSYNEQFF.

There are a few counts of this clonotype. The gene calls are TRBV5-6 and TRBJ2-1, with D hard to call. This CDR3 region has 15 residues. CDR1 is SGHDT, CDR2 YYEEEE, per germline. Trimming shortened V by 3 bases and J by 0 bases, and 10 bases separated the two germline ends. Here the CDR3 reads CASSWARVSYNEQFF. The CDR3 region has the DNA TGTGCCAGCAGCTGGGCCCGGGTCTCCTACAATGAGCAGTTCTTC.

This clonotype was detected only a few times. V usage is TRBV28 and J usage is TRBJ1-4; D is uncertain. The CDR3 has 12 amino acids. Trimming removed 8 bases from V and 4 bases from J, with 8 bases in between. Germline assignment: CDR1 MDHEN and CDR2 SYDVKM. The CDR3 DNA follows: TGTGCCAGCGGACGGAGTAATGAAAAACTGTTTTTT. This gives the protein CASGRSNEKLFF.

This clonotype was seen at least ten times. This chain joins TRBV7-9 and TRBJ2-7, with 14 positions matching TRBD2. The CDR3 totals 15 residues. The J segment lost 7 bases and the V segment lost 5 bases, leaving 7 bases of the junction unmatched. Germline CDR1 and CDR2: SEHNR and FQNEAQ (reference sequence). The CDR3, as DNA: TGTGCCAGCAGCCCCGGACTAGCGGGGGGAACGGAGCAGTACTTC. Translated, it gives CASSPGLAGGTEQYF.

This clonotype was found many times. The chain carries TRBV7-8 and TRBJ2-4; no reliable D call. The tail of the sequence fits TRBJ2-7 better, so the J call may be wrong. Per germline, CDR1 SGHVS and CDR2 FQNEAQ. The CDR3 is 14 amino acids. As DNA, the CDR3 is TGTGCCAGCAGCTTCCCACAGACTTCGGACGAGCAGTACTTC. Translating gives CASSFPQTSDEQYF.